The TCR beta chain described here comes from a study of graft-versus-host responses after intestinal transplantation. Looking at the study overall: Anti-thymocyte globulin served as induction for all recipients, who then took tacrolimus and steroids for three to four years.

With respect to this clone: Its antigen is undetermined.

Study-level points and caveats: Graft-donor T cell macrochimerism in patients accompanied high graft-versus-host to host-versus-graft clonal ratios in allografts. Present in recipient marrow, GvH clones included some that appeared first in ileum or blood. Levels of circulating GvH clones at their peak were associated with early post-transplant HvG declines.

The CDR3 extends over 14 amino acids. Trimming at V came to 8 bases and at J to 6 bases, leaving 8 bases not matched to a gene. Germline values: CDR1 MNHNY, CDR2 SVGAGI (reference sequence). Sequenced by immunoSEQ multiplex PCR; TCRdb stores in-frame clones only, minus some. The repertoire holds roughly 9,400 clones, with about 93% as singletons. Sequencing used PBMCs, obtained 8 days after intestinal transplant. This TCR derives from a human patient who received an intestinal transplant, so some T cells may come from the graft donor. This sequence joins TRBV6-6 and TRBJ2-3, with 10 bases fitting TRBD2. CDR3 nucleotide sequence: TGTGCCAGCGGGGGGACTAGCGAGCGGGATACGCAGTATTTT. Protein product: CASGGTSERDTQYF.